This entry lists 30 T cell receptor beta chains sequenced from one sample in a study of control samples from healthy donors and cancer patients. This table comes from immunoSEQ multiplex PCR, and its TCRdb copy is limited to in-frame clones, with some not included. The sample records 100,000 to 150,000 clones, roughly 90% being singletons. Source material: blood. The receptors stem from a man in his forties or fifties in good health.

The chain combines TRBV28 with TRBJ1-4; possibly TRBD1 for D (5 bases). V was trimmed by 5 bases and J by 6 bases, leaving 13 bases between them. CDR1 MDHEN and CDR2 SYDVKM come from the germline V gene. The CDR3 consists of 14 residues. The CDR3 here is CASSTRQGYEKLFF. The CDR3 DNA sequence: TGTGCCAGCAGTACCCGGCAGGGATATGAAAAACTGTTTTTT.

The V call is TRBV3-1 (or the pseudogene TRBV3-2), the J call TRBJ1-2, with D maybe TRBD1 (5 bases). V dropped 2 bases and J dropped 8 bases, with 15 bases sitting between them. The germline V gene encodes CDR1 LGHDT and CDR2 YNNKEL (reference sequence). The CDR3 has 14 residues. The CDR3 loop is CASSQYSGQSGYTF. CDR3 DNA: TGTGCCAGCAGCCAATACTCCGGACAATCAGGCTACACCTTC.

The chain has TRBV27 and TRBJ2-3, with D unresolved. This CDR3 is 13 amino acids long. In germline, CDR1 is MNHEY, CDR2 SMNVEV (reference sequence). With 2 bases removed from V and 0 bases from J, the gap between germline ends came to 3 bases. The CDR3 region is CASSLASTDTQYF. CDR3 sequence (DNA): TGTGCCAGCAGTTTAGCTAGCACAGATACGCAGTATTTT.

The gene calls are TRBV13 and TRBJ1-1, with D unclear. The CDR3 has 13 amino acids. The V end lost 5 bases, the J end lost 0 bases, and 7 bases lay between the germline ends. The germline V gene has CDR1 PRHDT and CDR2 FYEKMQ (reference sequence). The CDR3 region is CASSPWLNTEAFF. The CDR3 DNA is TGTGCCAGCAGCCCTTGGTTGAACACTGAAGCTTTCTTT.

The rearrangement links TRBV3-1 (or the pseudogene TRBV3-2) to TRBJ2-3, with 8 bases lining up with TRBD1. Trimming took 7 bases from V and 6 from J; bases not matched to a gene: 6. This CDR3 is 13 amino acids long. Germline CDR1 and CDR2: LGHDT and YNNKEL (reference sequence). The CDR3 is CASTPGGLDTQYF. DNA of the CDR3: TGTGCCAGCACCCCAGGGGGCCTTGATACGCAGTATTTT.

The chain joins TRBV27 to TRBJ1-1; D gene ambiguous. The V and J ends lost 2 bases and 1 base respectively, with 5 bases between them. This CDR3 is built from 13 residues. Per germline, CDR1 MNHEY and CDR2 SMNVEV (reference sequence). CDR3: CASSLVRNTEAFF. Written as DNA, the CDR3 is TGTGCCAGCAGTTTAGTTCGGAACACTGAAGCTTTCTTT.

This clone was found once. The genes are TRBV24-1 and TRBJ1-1, with D perhaps matching TRBD1 (6 bases). CDR1 is KGHDR and CDR2 is SFDVKD in the germline V gene. The CDR3 sequence is 11 residues long. Trimming removed 7 bases at V and 8 bases at J, with 10 bases between. The CDR3 sequence: CATSQQGEAFF. CDR3 in DNA: TGTGCCACCAGCCAACAGGGAGAAGCTTTCTTT.

V gene TRBV15 combines with J gene TRBJ1-1, with unresolved D. The CDR3 sequence is 13 residues long. V was trimmed by 1 base and J by 1 base, leaving 4 bases between them. Germline assignment: CDR1 LNHNV and CDR2 YYDKDF (reference sequence). This chain's CDR3 is CATSRASNTEAFF. The CDR3 region has the DNA TGTGCCACCAGCAGAGCATCGAACACTGAAGCTTTCTTT.

The chain combines TRBV3-1 (or the pseudogene TRBV3-2) with TRBJ2-7; D unclear. Looked up from germline, CDR1 is LGHDT and CDR2 is YNNKEL (reference sequence). CDR3 length: 17 residues. V was shortened by 1 base and J by 2 bases, with 18 bases between the two germline ends. The CDR3 coding sequence is TGTGCCAGCAGCCAAGGAGGACGGAAGAAATTGACCTACGAGCAGTACTTC. Protein: CASSQGGRKKLTYEQYF.

The chain couples TRBV5-1 to TRBJ1-2; 8 nucleotides agree with TRBD1. In germline, CDR1 is SGHRS, CDR2 YFSETQ. The CDR3 has 12 amino acids. V was pared by 3 bases and J by 8 bases, with 3 bases of the junction left unmatched. CDR3 amino acids: CASSSTGDGYTF. CDR3 coding DNA: TGCGCCAGCAGCTCGACAGGGGACGGCTACACCTTC.

There are a few counts of this clone. This chain uses TRBV6-6 with TRBJ1-2; D gene ambiguous. The germline V and J ends were trimmed by 2 bases and 4 bases, with 5 bases remaining between them. CDR1 and CDR2 from the germline V gene are MNHNY and SVGAGI (reference sequence). The CDR3 is 12 residues long. The CDR3 region has the DNA TGTGCCAGCAGTTACACCAGCTATGGCTACACCTTC. Encoded protein: CASSYTSYGYTF.

This chain links TRBV11-2 with TRBJ2-7; 12 bases match TRBD2. CDR3 size: 16 residues. V was clipped by 5 bases and J by 4 bases; unmatched bases: 9. Germline V gene sequence: CDR1 SGHAT, CDR2 FQNNGV. The CDR3 DNA reads as TGTGCCAGCAGCCCGCACCGGACTAGCGGGGTATACGAGCAGTACTTC. This sequence encodes CASSPHRTSGVYEQYF. Looking up the rest from reference TRBV11-2 and TRBJ2-7 gives the full variable domain: EAGVAQSPRYKIIEKRQSVAFWCNPISGHATLYWYQQILGQGPKLLIQFQNNGVVDDSQLPKDRFSAERLKGVDSTLKIQPAKLEDSAVYLCASSPHRTSGVYEQYFGPGTRLTVT.

The chain uses TRBV11-3 and TRBJ2-1, with D possibly TRBD1 on 6 matching bases. Germline V lookup: CDR1 SGHNT, CDR2 YENEEA. Trimming pared 2 bases from V and 4 bases from J, leaving 9 bases between. This CDR3 contains 14 residues. CDR3 in DNA: TGTGCCAGCAGCTTAACAGGGAGATACAATGAGCAGTTCTTC. The encoded protein is CASSLTGRYNEQFF.

The chain is built from TRBV12-3 or TRBV12-4 and TRBJ1-5, with D tentatively TRBD1 (5 bases). Trimming took 6 bases from V and 7 from J, leaving 13 bases between them. The CDR3 totals 13 residues. The DNA of the CDR3 is TGTGCCAGCAGGGTCGATCAGGGACAGCCCCAGCATTTT. Encoded protein: CASRVDQGQPQHF.

The chain has TRBV20-1 and TRBJ2-5; D might be TRBD2 (6 bases). Germline V gene data show CDR1 as DFQATT and CDR2 as SNEGSKA (reference sequence). The CDR3 covers 11 residues. As DNA, the CDR3 is TGCAGGCCGACCGGGAGTCGGACCCAGTACTTC. It yields the protein CRPTGSRTQYF.

V and J are TRBV28 and TRBJ1-2; D is undetermined. From germline, CDR1 is MDHEN and CDR2 SYDVKM. CDR3 length: 13 amino acids. The V end was cut by 6 bases, the J end by 0 bases, with 8 bases between. DNA of the CDR3: TGTGCCAGCAGCGGACGGTCTAACTATGGCTACACCTTC. This encodes CASSGRSNYGYTF.

V is TRBV4-1 and J is TRBJ1-1; no definite D call. The germline V and J ends were trimmed by 1 base and 1 base, with 13 bases remaining between them. The CDR3 sequence is 16 residues long. CDR1 MGHRA and CDR2 YSYEKL come from the germline V gene. CDR3 loop: CASSQVWQSPNTEAFF. CDR3 in DNA: TGCGCCAGCAGCCAAGTCTGGCAAAGCCCGAACACTGAAGCTTTCTTT.

V gene TRBV11-2 combines with J gene TRBJ1-6; 7 bases align to TRBD1. CDR3 size: 14 residues. The trim removed 5 bases at V and 6 bases at J, leaving 4 bases unmatched. Germline lookup yields CDR1 SGHAT and CDR2 FQNNGV. The CDR3 loop is CASSRTGFNSPLHF. The CDR3 nucleotides read TGTGCCAGCAGCCGGACAGGCTTTAATTCACCCCTCCACTTT.

This chain uses TRBV27 with TRBJ2-4; the match to TRBD1 covers 11 bases. CDR3 length: 16 amino acids. Germline trimming cut 5 bases from V and 9 bases from J; bases unmatched to any gene: 12. CDR1 is MNHEY, CDR2 SMNVEV, per germline (reference sequence). The CDR3, as DNA: TGTGCCAGCAGTCTCGGACAGGGGGCAAGCGGGAGCATTCAGTACTTC. Translated: CASSLGQGASGSIQYF.

V usage is TRBV28 and J usage is TRBJ1-3; 8 positions match TRBD1. V lost 6 bases to trimming and J lost 4 bases; unmatched junction nucleotides: 11. The CDR3 extends over 16 amino acids. In germline, CDR1 is MDHEN, CDR2 SYDVKM. This CDR3 reads CASSLTGGTEGNTIYF. DNA of the CDR3: TGTGCCAGCAGCCTCACAGGGGGGACGGAGGGAAACACCATATATTTT.

The V and J genes are TRBV7-8 and TRBJ2-4; weak D call: TRBD1 (5 bases). The CDR3 loop spans 15 amino acids. Trimming pared 5 bases from V and 3 bases from J, leaving 14 bases between. CDR1 and CDR2 (germline): SGHVS, FQNEAQ. The CDR3 nucleotides are TGTGCCAGCAGCAACCAACGACAGCACAAAAACATTCAGTACTTC. Protein: CASSNQRQHKNIQYF.

The rearrangement joins TRBV19 to TRBJ2-3, with TRBD2 matching 7 bases. After removal of 3 bases from V and 0 bases from J, the junction contained 3 bases not matched to a gene. Germline CDR1 reads LNHDA; CDR2 reads SQIVND (reference sequence). The CDR3 contains 15 residues. The CDR3 protein is CASSIREASTDTQYF. The CDR3 DNA sequence: TGTGCCAGTAGTATTCGGGAGGCTAGCACAGATACGCAGTATTTT.

Only one count was recorded for this clone. This chain links TRBV9 with TRBJ2-3, with TRBD2 identical over 12 bases. The CDR3 spans 19 residues. Germline-derived CDR1 and CDR2 are SGDLS and YYNGEE. V lost 2 bases and J lost 0; bases outside the gene matches: 10. As DNA, the CDR3 is TGTGCCAGCAGCGTCCTAGCGGGGGGGAACGTCCTTAGCACAGATACGCAGTATTTT. Amino acid sequence: CASSVLAGGNVLSTDTQYF.

The rearrangement links TRBV3-1 (or the pseudogene TRBV3-2) to TRBJ2-5; perhaps TRBD2 as D (7 bases). The ends were cut back, 4 bases at V and 5 bases at J, with 14 bases in the middle. Germline CDR1 LGHDT, CDR2 YNNKEL (reference sequence). The CDR3 is made up of 14 amino acids. CDR3 nucleotides: TGTGCCAGCAGCCTCAGAGGGGGAGGGGAGACCCAGTACTTC. Its translation is CASSLRGGGETQYF.

This rearrangement joins TRBV28 to TRBJ1-5; D remains ambiguous. In germline, CDR1 is MDHEN, CDR2 SYDVKM. V was shortened by 6 bases and J by 2 bases, with 8 bases between the two germline ends. This CDR3 spans 13 amino acids. This chain's CDR3 is CASSEIGNQPQHF. DNA of the CDR3: TGTGCCAGCAGCGAAATAGGCAATCAGCCCCAGCATTTT.

A note on this clone: The same CDR3 also results from other DNA sequences found in this sample. The rearrangement joins TRBV5-1 to TRBJ2-6, with D perhaps TRBD2 (5 bases). With 0 bases removed from V and 3 bases from J, the gap between germline ends came to 10 bases. Germline V lookup: CDR1 SGHRS, CDR2 YFSETQ. The CDR3 totals 16 residues. CDR3 sequence (DNA): TGCGCCAGCAGCTTGGGAGGGAGTGGTGGGGCCAACGTCCTGACTTTC. The encoded protein is CASSLGGSGGANVLTF.

This clone showed up just a few times. The rearrangement links TRBV10-3 to TRBJ2-2; D gene unclear. This CDR3 spans 13 amino acids. From germline, CDR1 is ENHRY and CDR2 SYGVKD. Trimming pared 6 bases from V and 6 bases from J, leaving 11 bases between. This CDR3 is CAIRSSSPGELFF. The CDR3 DNA sequence: TGTGCCATCAGATCAAGTAGCCCCGGGGAGCTGTTTTTT.

This clone has a single count. The CDR3 sequence: CASSSRGVPYEQYF. In DNA form, the CDR3 reads TGTGCCAGCAGTTCGAGGGGGGTGCCCTACGAGCAGTACTTC. The chain recombines TRBV28 with TRBJ2-7; D might be TRBD1 or TRBD2, each matching 6 bases. The CDR3 loop spans 14 amino acids. The germline V gene encodes CDR1 MDHEN and CDR2 SYDVKM. The V and J ends lost 4 bases and 2 bases respectively, with 12 bases between them. The full variable domain, its missing parts supplied by reference TRBV28 and TRBJ2-7, is DVKVTQSSRYLVKRTGEKVFLECVQDMDHENMFWYRQDPGLGLRLIYFSYDVKMKEKGDIPEGYSVSREKKERFSLILESASTNQTSMYLCASSSRGVPYEQYFGPGTRLTVT.

V and J are TRBV10-3 and TRBJ2-7; 7 nucleotides align to TRBD1. V trimming: 6 bases; J trimming: 2 bases; junction bases outside the gene matches: 7. Germline V CDR1 and CDR2: ENHRY, SYGVKD. The CDR3 contains 14 residues. The CDR3 region is CAIRNRGDAYEQYF. CDR3 nucleotides: TGTGCCATCAGAAACAGGGGAGACGCCTACGAGCAGTACTTC.

V usage is TRBV9 and J usage is TRBJ2-7, with 8 nucleotides matching TRBD1. The CDR3 covers 15 residues. The germline CDR1 and CDR2 sequences are SGDLS and YYNGEE. With V trimmed by 4 bases and J by 2 bases, 8 bases remained unmatched. CDR3 region: CASSPRDRGPYEQYF. CDR3 nucleotide sequence: TGTGCCAGCAGCCCCCGAGACAGGGGTCCCTACGAGCAGTACTTC.